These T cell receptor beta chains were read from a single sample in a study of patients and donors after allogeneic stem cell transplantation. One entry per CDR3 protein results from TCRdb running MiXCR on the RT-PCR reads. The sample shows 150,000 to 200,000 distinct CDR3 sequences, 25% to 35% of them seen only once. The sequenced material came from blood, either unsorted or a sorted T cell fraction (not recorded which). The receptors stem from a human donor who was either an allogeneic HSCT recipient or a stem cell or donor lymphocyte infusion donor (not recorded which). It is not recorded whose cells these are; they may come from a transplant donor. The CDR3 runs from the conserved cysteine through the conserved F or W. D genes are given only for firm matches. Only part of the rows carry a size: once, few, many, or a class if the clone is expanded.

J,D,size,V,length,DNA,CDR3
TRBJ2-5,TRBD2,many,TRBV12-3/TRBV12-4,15,TGTGCCAGCAGTCGGATTAGCGGGAGCGGCGAGACCCAGTACTTC,CASSRISGSGETQYF
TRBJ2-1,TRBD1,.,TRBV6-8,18,TGTGCCAGCAGAACGCCGGGACAGGGAATTGTCGACTACAATGAGCAGTTCTTC,CASRTPGQGIVDYNEQFF
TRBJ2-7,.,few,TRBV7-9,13,TGTGCCAGCAGCTCTCGCAAAACCTACGAGCAGTACTTC,CASSSRKTYEQYF
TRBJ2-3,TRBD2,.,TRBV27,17,TGTGCCAGCAGTTTGGATCCTAGCGGGACAAGCACAGATACGCAGTATTTT,CASSLDPSGTSTDTQYF
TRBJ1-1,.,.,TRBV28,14,TGTGCCAGCAGTTTTCTCCAGGGGAACACTGAAGCTTTCTTT,CASSFLQGNTEAFF
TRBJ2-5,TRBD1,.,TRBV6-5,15,TGTGCCAGCAGTTACGACAGGGGGCCCACAGAGACCCAGTACTTC,CASSYDRGPTETQYF
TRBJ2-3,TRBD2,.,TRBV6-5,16,TGTGCCAGCAGTTTCCGGGGACTAGGGCTCACAGATACGCAGTATTTT,CASSFRGLGLTDTQYF
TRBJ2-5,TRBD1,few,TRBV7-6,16,TGTGCCAGCAGCTTCCAGGGGGCTGTCTTGGGAGAGACCCAGTACTTC,CASSFQGAVLGETQYF
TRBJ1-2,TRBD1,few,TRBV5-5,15,TGTGCCAGCAGCTGGACAGGGCCCGAGGTGGGCGGCTACACCTTC,CASSWTGPEVGGYTF
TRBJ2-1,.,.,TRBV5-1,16,TGCGCCAGCAGCTTGGCATGGCCAGGCCGCTACAATGAGCAGTTCTTC,CASSLAWPGRYNEQFF
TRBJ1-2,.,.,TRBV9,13,TGTGCCAGCAGCCCTCGCGGAGTCTATGGCTACACCTTC,CASSPRGVYGYTF
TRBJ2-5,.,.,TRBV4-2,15,TGTGCCAGCAGCCAAGATGGAGGGGTCCAAGAGACCCAGTACTTC,CASSQDGGVQETQYF
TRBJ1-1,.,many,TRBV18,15,TGTGCCAGCTCACCGACCGGGACGGTGAACACTGAAGCTTTCTTT,CASSPTGTVNTEAFF
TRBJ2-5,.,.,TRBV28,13,TGTGCCAGCACTTGGACTAATCAAGAGACCCAGTACTTC,CASTWTNQETQYF
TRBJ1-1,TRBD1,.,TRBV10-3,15,TGTGCCATCAGTGGGGGAGACAGGGGGAACACTGAAGCTTTCTTT,CAISGGDRGNTEAFF
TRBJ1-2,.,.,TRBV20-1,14,TGCAGTGCTAGAGATCCGGCCGTTGTAGGCGGCTACACCTTC,CSARDPAVVGGYTF
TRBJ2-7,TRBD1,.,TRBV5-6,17,TGTGCCAGCAGCCTCGTGGCTGGACAGGTCACGCGTCGTGAGCAGTACTTC,CASSLVAGQVTRREQYF
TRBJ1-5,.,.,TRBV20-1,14,TGCAGTGCTAGAGATAGGAAAGGGAGTGAGCCCCAGCATTTT,CSARDRKGSEPQHF
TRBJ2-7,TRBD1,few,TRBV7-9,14,TGTGCCAGCAGCTTAGTAGGACAGGGCCACGAGCAGTACTTC,CASSLVGQGHEQYF
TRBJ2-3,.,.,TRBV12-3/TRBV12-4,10,TGTGCCAGCCTCCCAGATACGCAGTATTTT,CASLPDTQYF
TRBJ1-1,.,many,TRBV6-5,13,TGTGCCAGCAATTCCGGACACGACACTGAAGCTTTCTTT,CASNSGHDTEAFF
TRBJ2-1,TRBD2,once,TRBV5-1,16,TGCGCCAGCAGCCCGGGGGCTAGCGGGAATGCCTATGAGCAGTTCTTC,CASSPGASGNAYEQFF
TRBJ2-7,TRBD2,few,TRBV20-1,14,TGCAGTGCTCCCCCGACTAGCGGGATCGACGAGCAGTACTTC,CSAPPTSGIDEQYF
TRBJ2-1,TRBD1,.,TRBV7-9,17,TGTGCCAGCAGCGCAAACCCGGGACAGGGCTATTACAATGAGCAGTTCTTC,CASSANPGQGYYNEQFF
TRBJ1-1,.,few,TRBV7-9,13,TGTGCCAGCAGCCTCCTGGTGGGCACTGAAGCTTTCTTT,CASSLLVGTEAFF
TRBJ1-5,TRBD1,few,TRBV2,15,TGTGCCAGCAGTGTGACAGGGGGGCTCGGTCAGCCCCAGCATTTT,CASSVTGGLGQPQHF
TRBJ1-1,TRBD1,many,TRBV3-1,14,TGTGCCAGCAGCCAAGGGGACAGGGGGTTAAAAGCTTTCTTT,CASSQGDRGLKAFF
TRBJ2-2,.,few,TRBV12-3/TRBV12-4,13,TGTGCCAGCAGTTTCCAGGGATCCGGGGAGCTGTTTTTT,CASSFQGSGELFF
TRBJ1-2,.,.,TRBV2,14,TGTGCCATCCCGCAAAGAGGGCTCGGCTATGGCTACACCTTC,CAIPQRGLGYGYTF
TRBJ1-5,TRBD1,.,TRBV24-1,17,TGTGCCACCAGTGATACGAAGACAGGGAGTTTTGACCAGCCCCAGCATTTT,CATSDTKTGSFDQPQHF
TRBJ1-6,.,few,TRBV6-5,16,TGTGCCAGCAGTTACTCTGGCTCGGGATTGGGTTCACCCCTCCACTTT,CASSYSGSGLGSPLHF
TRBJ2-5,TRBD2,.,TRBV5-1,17,TGCGCCAGCAGAACAGTCGTCAGCGGGAAGTACCAAGAGACCCAGTACTTC,CASRTVVSGKYQETQYF
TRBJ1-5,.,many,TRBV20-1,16,TGCAGTGCTATAACTGGAAGGCAAGCTAGCAATCAGCCCCAGCATTTT,CSAITGRQASNQPQHF
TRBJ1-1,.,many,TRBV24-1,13,TGTGCCACCAACGGGGGGCGTGGGACTGAAGCTTTCTTT,CATNGGRGTEAFF
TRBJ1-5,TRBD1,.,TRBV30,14,TGTGCCTGGAATCAGGGGGCTCGCAATCAGCCCCAGCATTTT,CAWNQGARNQPQHF
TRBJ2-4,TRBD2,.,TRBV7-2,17,TGTGCCAGCAGCTTGGGGACTAGCGCCTTAGCCAAAAACATTCAGTACTTC,CASSLGTSALAKNIQYF
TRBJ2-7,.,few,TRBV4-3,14,TGCGCCAGCAGCCCCGGCCGATACTCCTACGAGCAGTACTTC,CASSPGRYSYEQYF
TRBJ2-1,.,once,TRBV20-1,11,TGCAGTGCTAGGTGGACAAATGAGCAGTTCTTC,CSARWTNEQFF
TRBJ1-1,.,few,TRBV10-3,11,TGTGCCATCAGTGTAGGTGGTGAAGCTTTCTTT,CAISVGGEAFF
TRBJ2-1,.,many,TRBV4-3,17,TGCGCCAGCAGCCAAGATCTTAACAGGAGGGCCTACAATGAGCAGTTCTTC,CASSQDLNRRAYNEQFF
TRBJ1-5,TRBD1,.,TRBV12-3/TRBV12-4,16,TGTGCCAGCAGTTTAAGAGGACAGGGGGCCTCGCAGCCCCAGCATTTT,CASSLRGQGASQPQHF
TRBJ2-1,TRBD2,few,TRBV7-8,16,TGTGCCAGCAGCTTGTCGGGACTACCTATGTACAATGAGCAGTTCTTC,CASSLSGLPMYNEQFF
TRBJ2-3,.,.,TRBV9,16,TGTGCCAGCAGCCCCACTGTGCGGGGGCCCCCAGATACGCAGTATTTT,CASSPTVRGPPDTQYF
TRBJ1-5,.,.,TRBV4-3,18,TGCGCCAGCAGCCAAGACGGCTACGGTACCTTACACCATCAGCCCCAGCATTTT,CASSQDGYGTLHHQPQHF
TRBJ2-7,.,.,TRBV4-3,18,TGCGCCAGCAGCCAAGATCTAGTAGACAGTTCTTTCTCCTACGAGCAGTACTTC,CASSQDLVDSSFSYEQYF
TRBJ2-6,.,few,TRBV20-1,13,TGCAGTGCTCCCTACTCTGGGGCCAACGTCCTGACTTTC,CSAPYSGANVLTF
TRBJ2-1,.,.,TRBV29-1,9,TGCAGCGTTGAGGATGAGCAGTTCTTC,CSVEDEQFF
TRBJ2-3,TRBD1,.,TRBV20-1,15,TGCAGTGCCCCGGACAGGGGACGAGGAACAGATACGCAGTATTTT,CSAPDRGRGTDTQYF
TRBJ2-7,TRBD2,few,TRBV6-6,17,TGTGCCAGCAGTTACCGGGGTAGCGGGAGAGTAGGTCACGAGCAGTACTTC,CASSYRGSGRVGHEQYF
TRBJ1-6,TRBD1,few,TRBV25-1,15,TGTGCCAGCAACCCACGGGGAAGGGGGCTTTCACCCCTCCACTTT,CASNPRGRGLSPLHF
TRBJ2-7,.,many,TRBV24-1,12,TGTGCCACCAGTGACGCAGGGGGGACGCGGTACTTC,CATSDAGGTRYF
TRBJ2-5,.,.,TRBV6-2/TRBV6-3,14,TGTGCCAGCACCCGCCTCACTAGTGGAGAGACCCAGTACTTC,CASTRLTSGETQYF
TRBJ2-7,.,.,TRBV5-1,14,TGCGCCAGCACCTTTAGGCCGGAATCCTACGAGCAGTACTTC,CASTFRPESYEQYF
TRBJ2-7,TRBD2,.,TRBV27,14,TGTGCCAGCAAGGCGGCTAGCGGGATGATCGAGCAGTACTTC,CASKAASGMIEQYF
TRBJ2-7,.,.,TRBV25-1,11,TGTGCCAGCAGTGACGGCAGCGCGCAGTACTTC,CASSDGSAQYF
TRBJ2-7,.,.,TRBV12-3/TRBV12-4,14,TGTGCCAGCAGTTTGGGAATCAACTCCTACGAGCAGTACTTC,CASSLGINSYEQYF